The rows below give T cell receptor beta chains drawn from one sample of a study of CD4 T cell repertoires in COVID-19. TCRdb's table, derived via immunoSEQ multiplex PCR, lists solely in-frame clones and lacks some. The data contain over 75,000 clones, 83% of them seen just once; the ten biggest clones take up approximately 0.6%. This material consisted of CD4+ T cells from peripheral blood, taken after recovery from COVID-19. The receptors were sampled from a human donor who had COVID-19. CDR3s include the opening cysteine and the closing phenylalanine or tryptophan. The D gene is left open where the match is weak. Clone size appears in some rows only: once, few, many, or a class for an expanded clone.

clone_size: few
d_call: TRBD1
v_call: TRBV23-1
j_call: TRBJ1-1
cdr3_aa: CASSRPGFPRDRGPENTEAFF
cdr3_nt: TGCGCCAGCAGTCGCCCGGGCTTTCCCAGGGACAGGGGGCCAGAGAACACTGAAGCTTTCTTT

clone_size: -
d_call: TRBD1
v_call: TRBV6-5
j_call: TRBJ1-4
cdr3_aa: CASSTGTGVNEKLFF
cdr3_nt: TGTGCCAGCAGTACCGGGACAGGGGTTAATGAAAAACTGTTTTTT

clone_size: -
d_call: TRBD2
v_call: TRBV3-1/TRBV3-2
j_call: TRBJ2-2
cdr3_aa: CASKRGPSTGELFF
cdr3_nt: TGTGCCAGCAAGCGGGGGCCTAGCACCGGGGAGCTGTTTTTT

clone_size: few
d_call: -
v_call: TRBV18
j_call: TRBJ2-2
cdr3_aa: CASSPQGRLDTGELFF
cdr3_nt: TGTGCCAGCTCACCTCAGGGACGGCTGGACACCGGGGAGCTGTTTTTT

clone_size: -
d_call: -
v_call: TRBV6-1
j_call: TRBJ2-5
cdr3_aa: CASSDVGGPTARQETQYF
cdr3_nt: TGTGCCAGCAGTGATGTGGGAGGCCCTACAGCGCGCCAAGAGACCCAGTACTTC

clone_size: -
d_call: -
v_call: TRBV27
j_call: TRBJ1-6
cdr3_aa: CASSFYSQGNNSPLHF
cdr3_nt: TGTGCCAGCAGTTTCTACTCTCAGGGGAATAATTCACCCCTCCACTTT

clone_size: -
d_call: TRBD2
v_call: TRBV29-1
j_call: TRBJ2-1
cdr3_aa: CSGSDGGAEQFF
cdr3_nt: TGCAGCGGAAGTGACGGGGGGGCTGAGCAGTTCTTC

clone_size: -
d_call: TRBD1
v_call: TRBV7-8
j_call: TRBJ2-7
cdr3_aa: CASRKSGTGGAEQYF
cdr3_nt: TGTGCCAGCAGAAAATCCGGGACAGGGGGGGCCGAGCAGTACTTC

clone_size: -
d_call: -
v_call: TRBV11-2
j_call: TRBJ1-3
cdr3_aa: CASSSTGSGNTIYF
cdr3_nt: TGTGCCAGCAGCTCCACAGGCTCTGGAAACACCATATATTTT

clone_size: -
d_call: TRBD2
v_call: TRBV5-8
j_call: TRBJ2-3
cdr3_aa: CASSSRAGGQDTQYF
cdr3_nt: TGTGCCAGCAGCTCCCGGGCGGGAGGGCAAGATACGCAGTATTTT

clone_size: -
d_call: -
v_call: TRBV24-1
j_call: TRBJ2-5
cdr3_aa: CATSGGLAQYF
cdr3_nt: TGTGCCACCAGTGGGGGGCTGGCCCAGTACTTC